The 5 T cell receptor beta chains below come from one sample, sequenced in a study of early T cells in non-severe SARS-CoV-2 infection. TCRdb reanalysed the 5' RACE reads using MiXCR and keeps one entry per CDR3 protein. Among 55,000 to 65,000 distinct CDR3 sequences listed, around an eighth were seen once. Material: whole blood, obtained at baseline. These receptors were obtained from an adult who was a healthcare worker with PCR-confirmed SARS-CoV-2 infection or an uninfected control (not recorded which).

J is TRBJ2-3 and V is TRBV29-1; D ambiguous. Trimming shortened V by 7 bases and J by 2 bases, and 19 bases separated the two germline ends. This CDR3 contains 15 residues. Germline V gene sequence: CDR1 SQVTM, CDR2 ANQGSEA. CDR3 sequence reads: CSARLAGYHTDTQYF. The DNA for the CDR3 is TGCAGCGCGAGACTTGCCGGGTACCACACAGATACGCAGTATTTT.

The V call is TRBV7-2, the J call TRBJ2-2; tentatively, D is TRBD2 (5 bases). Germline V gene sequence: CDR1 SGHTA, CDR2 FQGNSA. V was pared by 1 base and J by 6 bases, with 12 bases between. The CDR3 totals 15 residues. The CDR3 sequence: CASSLDSGRSGELFF. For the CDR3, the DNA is TGTGCCAGCAGCTTAGACAGCGGAAGATCCGGGGAGCTGTTTTTT.

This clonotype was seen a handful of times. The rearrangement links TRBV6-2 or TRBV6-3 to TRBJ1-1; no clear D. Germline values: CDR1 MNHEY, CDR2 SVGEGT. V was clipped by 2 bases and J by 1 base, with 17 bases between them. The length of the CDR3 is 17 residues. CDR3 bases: TGTGCCAGCAGTTACAATATTGAGGGTCCCCAGAACACTGAAGCTTTCTTT. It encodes CASSYNIEGPQNTEAFF.

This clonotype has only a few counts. CDR3 sequence: CASSLVQGSRETQYF. The CDR3 bases are TGTGCCAGCAGCTTAGTACAGGGTTCACGAGAGACCCAGTACTTC. The rearrangement links TRBV11-2 to TRBJ2-5, with a tentative D call TRBD1 (6 bases). V was shortened by 1 base and J by 4 bases, with 13 bases between the two germline ends. The V gene's germline CDR1 is SGHAT and CDR2 FQNNGV. The CDR3 loop spans 15 amino acids.

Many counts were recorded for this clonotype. The CDR3: CAWSRTDKNYGYTF. The CDR3 nucleotides read TGTGCCTGGAGCCGGACAGACAAAAACTATGGCTACACCTTC. This chain uses TRBV30 with TRBJ1-2, with a tentative D call TRBD1 (6 bases). CDR1 is GTSNPN and CDR2 is SVGIG in the germline V gene (reference sequence). Trimming took 3 bases from V and 2 from J, leaving 13 bases between them. This CDR3 is 14 amino acids long.